The sequence of this T cell receptor beta chain was determined in a study of cytomegalovirus exposure and HLA in healthy donors. Germline V gene sequence: CDR1 MNHNS, CDR2 SASEGT. The CDR3 spans 14 residues. V was cut by 5 bases and J by 3 bases, with 13 bases left in between. This PCR relied on a set of 60 Vbeta primers and 13 Jbeta primers. The repertoire was sequenced with immunoSEQ multiplex PCR; TCRdb's copy has only in-frame clones and lacks some. The repertoire holds about 130,000 clones, with 70% to 85% as singletons. General observations from the study: In terms of immune exposure information, only CMV serostatus was available.

These donors, healthy bone marrow donors, were studied. Regarding this clone: The antigen is not known.

The chain is built from TRBV6-1 and TRBJ1-1, with a weak D call TRBD1 (5 bases). The receptor was isolated from a woman under 30 in good health and CMV-seropositive. The source material was PBMCs. The CDR3 protein is CASSPGQGHTEAFF. CDR3 bases: TGTGCCAGCAGTCCGGGCCAGGGCCACACTGAAGCTTTCTTT.